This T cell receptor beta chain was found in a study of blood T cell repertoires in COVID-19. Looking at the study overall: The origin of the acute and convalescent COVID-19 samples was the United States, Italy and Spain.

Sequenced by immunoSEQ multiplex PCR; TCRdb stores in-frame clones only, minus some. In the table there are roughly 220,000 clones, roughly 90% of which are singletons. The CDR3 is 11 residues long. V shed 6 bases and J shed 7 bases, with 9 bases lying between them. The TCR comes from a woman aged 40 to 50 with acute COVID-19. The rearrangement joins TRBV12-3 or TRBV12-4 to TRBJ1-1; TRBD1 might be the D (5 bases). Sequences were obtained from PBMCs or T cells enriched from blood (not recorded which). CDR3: CASSSDSEAFF. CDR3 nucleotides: TGTGCCAGCAGCTCTGACAGTGAAGCTTTCTTT.